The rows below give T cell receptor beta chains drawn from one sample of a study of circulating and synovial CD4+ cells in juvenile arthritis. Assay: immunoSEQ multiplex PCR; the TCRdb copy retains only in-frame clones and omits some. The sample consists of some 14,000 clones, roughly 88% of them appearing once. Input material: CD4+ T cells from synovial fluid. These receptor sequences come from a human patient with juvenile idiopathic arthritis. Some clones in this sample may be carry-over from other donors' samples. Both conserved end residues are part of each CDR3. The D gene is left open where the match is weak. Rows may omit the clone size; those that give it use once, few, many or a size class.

CDR3aa: CASSYDFDSPLHF
CDR3nt: TGTGCCAGCAGTTACGACTTCGATTCACCCCTCCACTTT
d_gene: NA
v_gene: TRBV6-5
j_gene: TRBJ1-6
abundance: NA

CDR3aa: CASTLGGTLNTEAFF
CDR3nt: TGTGCCAGCACCCTGGGAGGGACACTGAACACTGAAGCTTTCTTT
d_gene: NA
v_gene: TRBV5-8
j_gene: TRBJ1-1
abundance: NA

CDR3aa: CASSSGGGGLPYEQYF
CDR3nt: TGCGCCAGCAGCTCGGGAGGGGGGGGACTTCCCTACGAGCAGTACTTC
d_gene: TRBD2
v_gene: TRBV5-1
j_gene: TRBJ2-7
abundance: NA

CDR3aa: CSVEGGGTEAFF
CDR3nt: TGCAGCGTTGAAGGGGGGGGCACTGAAGCTTTCTTT
d_gene: NA
v_gene: TRBV29-1
j_gene: TRBJ1-1
abundance: NA

CDR3aa: CASSPSGQAYNEQFF
CDR3nt: TGCGCCAGCAGCCCCTCGGGACAGGCCTACAATGAGCAGTTCTTC
d_gene: TRBD1
v_gene: TRBV4-1
j_gene: TRBJ2-1
abundance: NA

CDR3aa: CASSLWEGELFF
CDR3nt: TGCGCCAGCAGCTTGTGGGAGGGGGAGCTGTTTTTT
d_gene: NA
v_gene: TRBV5-1
j_gene: TRBJ2-2
abundance: once

CDR3aa: CASSTPGQGGEKLFF
CDR3nt: TGTGCCAGCAGTACTCCGGGACAGGGAGGCGAAAAACTGTTTTTT
d_gene: TRBD1
v_gene: TRBV28
j_gene: TRBJ1-4
abundance: NA

CDR3aa: CASSSGTGGVNYGYTF
CDR3nt: TGCGCCAGCAGCTCCGGGACAGGGGGCGTTAACTATGGCTACACCTTC
d_gene: TRBD1
v_gene: TRBV5-1
j_gene: TRBJ1-2
abundance: few

CDR3aa: CASSEPQRGALTEAFF
CDR3nt: TGTGCCAGCAGTGAACCTCAACGGGGGGCGTTAACTGAAGCTTTCTTT
d_gene: NA
v_gene: TRBV2
j_gene: TRBJ1-1
abundance: NA

CDR3aa: CASSSQGQSGNTIYF
CDR3nt: TGTGCCAGCAGTTCACAGGGCCAGTCTGGAAACACCATATATTTT
d_gene: NA
v_gene: TRBV27
j_gene: TRBJ1-3
abundance: NA

CDR3aa: CASSTRTGMNTEAFF
CDR3nt: TGCGCCAGCAGCACCCGGACAGGAATGAACACTGAAGCTTTCTTT
d_gene: TRBD1
v_gene: TRBV4-1
j_gene: TRBJ1-1
abundance: NA

CDR3aa: CASSVANSNQPQHF
CDR3nt: TGTGCCAGCAGCGTAGCAAATAGCAATCAGCCCCAGCATTTT
d_gene: NA
v_gene: TRBV9
j_gene: TRBJ1-5
abundance: NA

CDR3aa: CASRERTADNSPLHF
CDR3nt: TGCGCCAGCAGAGAGCGGACAGCCGATAATTCACCCCTCCACTTT
d_gene: NA
v_gene: TRBV5-1
j_gene: TRBJ1-6
abundance: NA

CDR3aa: CASSLQPGGRHGYTF
CDR3nt: TGTGCCAGCAGTTTGCAGCCCGGAGGGCGCCATGGCTACACCTTC
d_gene: NA
v_gene: TRBV27
j_gene: TRBJ1-2
abundance: few

CDR3aa: CASSIEMTGTGANVLTF
CDR3nt: TGTGCCAGTAGTATAGAGATGACAGGGACTGGGGCCAACGTCCTGACTTTC
d_gene: TRBD1
v_gene: TRBV19
j_gene: TRBJ2-6
abundance: few

CDR3aa: CASRPNFHYRGLNTGELFF
CDR3nt: TGCGCCAGCAGACCCAACTTCCATTACAGGGGGCTAAACACCGGGGAGCTGTTTTTT
d_gene: TRBD1
v_gene: TRBV5-1
j_gene: TRBJ2-2
abundance: NA

CDR3aa: CASSYSGQSYYGYTF
CDR3nt: TGTGCCAGCAGTTACTCGGGACAGTCTTACTATGGCTACACCTTC
d_gene: TRBD1
v_gene: TRBV6-5
j_gene: TRBJ1-2
abundance: few

CDR3aa: CASSSDTEAFF
CDR3nt: TGTGCCAGCAGCTCAGACACTGAAGCTTTCTTT
d_gene: NA
v_gene: TRBV13
j_gene: TRBJ1-1
abundance: NA

CDR3aa: CASSWSGNTEAFF
CDR3nt: TGTGCCAGCAGCTGGTCGGGGAACACTGAAGCTTTCTTT
d_gene: NA
v_gene: TRBV5-4
j_gene: TRBJ1-1
abundance: NA

CDR3aa: CASSPTGTNEKLFF
CDR3nt: TGTGCCAGCAGCCCGACAGGGACTAATGAAAAACTGTTTTTT
d_gene: TRBD1
v_gene: TRBV7-2
j_gene: TRBJ1-4
abundance: NA

CDR3aa: CASSYSGTGPYEQYF
CDR3nt: TGTGCCAGCAGTTACTCCGGGACAGGGCCCTACGAGCAGTACTTC
d_gene: TRBD1
v_gene: TRBV6-6
j_gene: TRBJ2-7
abundance: NA

CDR3aa: CASSPGLAANTGELFF
CDR3nt: TGTGCCAGCAGCCCAGGACTAGCGGCGAACACCGGGGAGCTGTTTTTT
d_gene: TRBD2
v_gene: TRBV7-7
j_gene: TRBJ2-2
abundance: NA

CDR3aa: CASSWPPGNTIYF
CDR3nt: TGTGCCAGCAGTTGGCCCCCTGGAAACACCATATATTTT
d_gene: NA
v_gene: TRBV7-9
j_gene: TRBJ1-3
abundance: NA

CDR3aa: CASSPGTPSNQPQHF
CDR3nt: TGCGCCAGCAGCCCCGGGACACCGAGTAATCAGCCCCAGCATTTT
d_gene: NA
v_gene: TRBV5-1
j_gene: TRBJ1-5
abundance: NA

CDR3aa: CSVDTGYEQYF
CDR3nt: TGCAGCGTTGATACGGGCTACGAGCAGTACTTC
d_gene: NA
v_gene: TRBV29-1
j_gene: TRBJ2-7
abundance: NA

CDR3aa: CASSRSQQGYGNSPLHF
CDR3nt: TGTGCCAGTAGTAGATCGCAGCAGGGCTACGGAAATTCCCCCCTCCACTTT
d_gene: NA
v_gene: TRBV19
j_gene: TRBJ1-6
abundance: NA

CDR3aa: CASSLEGTNTEDFF
CDR3nt: TGCGCCAGCAGCTTGGAGGGGACTAACACTGAAGATTTCTTT
d_gene: NA
v_gene: TRBV5-1
j_gene: TRBJ1-1
abundance: NA

CDR3aa: CAWSNSLNTEAFF
CDR3nt: TGTGCCTGGAGTAACTCCTTGAACACTGAAGCTTTCTTT
d_gene: NA
v_gene: TRBV30
j_gene: TRBJ1-1
abundance: NA

CDR3aa: CASSVQGGTDTQYF
CDR3nt: TGTGCCAGCAGCGTACAGGGAGGGACAGATACGCAGTATTTT
d_gene: NA
v_gene: TRBV7-9
j_gene: TRBJ2-3
abundance: NA

CDR3aa: CSVAAGGYTF
CDR3nt: TGCAGCGTTGCCGCAGGGGGCTACACCTTC
d_gene: NA
v_gene: TRBV29-1
j_gene: TRBJ1-2
abundance: NA

CDR3aa: CATSRGITEAFF
CDR3nt: TGTGCCACCAGCAGAGGTATCACTGAAGCTTTCTTT
d_gene: NA
v_gene: TRBV15
j_gene: TRBJ1-1
abundance: once

CDR3aa: CASRPQGPGNTIYF
CDR3nt: TGTGCCAGCAGACCACAGGGACCTGGAAACACCATATACTTT
d_gene: NA
v_gene: TRBV2
j_gene: TRBJ1-3
abundance: NA

CDR3aa: CASSLTGDPNSPLHF
CDR3nt: TGTGCCAGCAGCTTGACAGGGGACCCGAATTCCCCCCTCCACTTT
d_gene: TRBD1
v_gene: TRBV7-8
j_gene: TRBJ1-6
abundance: NA

CDR3aa: CASSYRGQRSPLHF
CDR3nt: TGTGCCAGCAGTTACAGGGGGCAGCGGTCACCCCTCCACTTT
d_gene: TRBD1
v_gene: TRBV28
j_gene: TRBJ1-6
abundance: NA

CDR3aa: CASSTTSPGQYEQYF
CDR3nt: TGTGCCAGCAGTACAACTAGTCCGGGTCAATACGAGCAGTACTTC
d_gene: NA
v_gene: TRBV2
j_gene: TRBJ2-7
abundance: NA

CDR3aa: CAWSPAGVLKGFF
CDR3nt: TGTGCCTGGAGTCCAGCGGGGGTCTTAAAGGGTTTCTTT
d_gene: NA
v_gene: TRBV30
j_gene: TRBJ1-1
abundance: few

CDR3aa: CASMGEVVFYEQYF
CDR3nt: TGTGCCAGCATGGGGGAGGTAGTCTTCTACGAGCAGTACTTC
d_gene: NA
v_gene: TRBV6-5
j_gene: TRBJ2-7
abundance: NA

CDR3aa: CASSGGQPRQPQHF
CDR3nt: TGTGCCAGCAGTGGAGGACAACCCAGACAGCCCCAGCATTTT
d_gene: NA
v_gene: TRBV2
j_gene: TRBJ1-5
abundance: NA

CDR3aa: CASSSLTGDNEQYF
CDR3nt: TGTGCCAGCAGTTCCCTGACAGGGGACAACGAGCAGTACTTC
d_gene: TRBD1
v_gene: TRBV27
j_gene: TRBJ2-7
abundance: NA

CDR3aa: CASSSQGAKNIQYF
CDR3nt: TGTGCCAGCAGCAGTCAGGGGGCCAAAAACATTCAGTACTTC
d_gene: NA
v_gene: TRBV6-1
j_gene: TRBJ2-4
abundance: NA

CDR3aa: CASSSGMDRGITEAFF
CDR3nt: TGTGCCAGCAGTTCAGGTATGGACAGGGGGATAACTGAAGCCTTCTTT
d_gene: TRBD1
v_gene: TRBV6-6
j_gene: TRBJ1-1
abundance: NA

CDR3aa: CATLTGTGDTEAFF
CDR3nt: TGTGCCACCTTAACCGGGACAGGGGACACTGAAGCTTTCTTT
d_gene: TRBD1
v_gene: TRBV6-5
j_gene: TRBJ1-1
abundance: NA

CDR3aa: CAISEGRNNYGYTF
CDR3nt: TGTGCCATCAGTGAGGGCAGGAACAACTATGGCTACACCTTC
d_gene: NA
v_gene: TRBV10-3
j_gene: TRBJ1-2
abundance: NA

CDR3aa: CASTRRLAGGYNEQFF
CDR3nt: TGTGCCAGCACCCGACGACTAGCGGGGGGCTACAATGAGCAGTTCTTC
d_gene: TRBD2
v_gene: TRBV6-6
j_gene: TRBJ2-1
abundance: NA

CDR3aa: CASSLGSTTTEAFF
CDR3nt: TGTGCCAGCAGTTTAGGTAGTACCACCACTGAAGCTTTCTTT
d_gene: NA
v_gene: TRBV27
j_gene: TRBJ1-1
abundance: NA

CDR3aa: CASRPPGQGTYNEQFF
CDR3nt: TGCGCCAGCAGGCCCCCAGGACAGGGCACCTACAATGAGCAGTTCTTC
d_gene: TRBD1
v_gene: TRBV5-1
j_gene: TRBJ2-1
abundance: NA

CDR3aa: CASSSGTAVSYEQYF
CDR3nt: TGTGCCAGCAGCTCCGGGACAGCCGTTTCCTACGAGCAGTACTTC
d_gene: TRBD1
v_gene: TRBV6-1
j_gene: TRBJ2-7
abundance: NA

CDR3aa: CAPRTGGFNEQYF
CDR3nt: TGTGCCCCCAGGACAGGGGGGTTCAACGAGCAGTACTTC
d_gene: TRBD1
v_gene: TRBV30
j_gene: TRBJ2-7
abundance: NA